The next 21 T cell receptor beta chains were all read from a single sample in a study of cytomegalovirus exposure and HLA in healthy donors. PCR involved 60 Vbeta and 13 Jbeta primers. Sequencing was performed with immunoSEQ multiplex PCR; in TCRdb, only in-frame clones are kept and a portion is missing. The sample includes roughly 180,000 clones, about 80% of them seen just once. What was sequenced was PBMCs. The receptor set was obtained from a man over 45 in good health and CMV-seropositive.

CDR3 nucleotide sequence: TGCGCCAGCAGCCAGGACGGGACTTACTATGGCTACACCTTC. This gives the protein CASSQDGTYYGYTF. The chain carries TRBV4-1 and TRBJ1-2; maybe TRBD1 (5 bases). V lost 3 bases and J 3 bases, leaving 11 bases between the germline ends. Germline V gene lookup returns CDR1 MGHRA and CDR2 YSYEKL. CDR3 length: 14 residues.

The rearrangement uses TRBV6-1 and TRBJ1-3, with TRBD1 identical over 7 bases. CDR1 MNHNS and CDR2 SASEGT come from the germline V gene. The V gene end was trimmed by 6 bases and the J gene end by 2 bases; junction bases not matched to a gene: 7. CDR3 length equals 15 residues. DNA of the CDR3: TGTGCCAGCAGGGCCAGTCAGGGGGCTGGAAACACCATATATTTT. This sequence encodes CASRASQGAGNTIYF.

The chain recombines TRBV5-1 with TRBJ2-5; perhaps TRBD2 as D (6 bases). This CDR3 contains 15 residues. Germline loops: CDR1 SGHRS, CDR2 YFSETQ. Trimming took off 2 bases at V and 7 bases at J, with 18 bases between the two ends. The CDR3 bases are TGCGCCAGCAGCTTCCGGGACTCCGTTTCGGGGACCCAGTACTTC. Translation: CASSFRDSVSGTQYF.

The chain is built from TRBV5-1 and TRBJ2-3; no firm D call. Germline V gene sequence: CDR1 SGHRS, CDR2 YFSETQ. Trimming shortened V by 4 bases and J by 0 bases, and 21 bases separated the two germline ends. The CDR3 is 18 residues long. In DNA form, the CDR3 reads TGCGCCAGCAGCCTCCGAGTCATCCAACCTACTAGCACAGATACGCAGTATTTT. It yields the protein CASSLRVIQPTSTDTQYF.

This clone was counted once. Here the CDR3 reads CASSFSGGITDTQYF. DNA for the CDR3: TGTGCCAGCAGTTTTAGCGGGGGGATCACAGATACGCAGTATTTT. V and J are TRBV6-6 and TRBJ2-3, with 10 bases aligning to TRBD2. This CDR3 contains 15 residues. V dropped 4 bases and J dropped 2; count of bases not matched to a gene: 3. CDR1 MNHNY and CDR2 SVGAGI come from the germline V gene (reference sequence).

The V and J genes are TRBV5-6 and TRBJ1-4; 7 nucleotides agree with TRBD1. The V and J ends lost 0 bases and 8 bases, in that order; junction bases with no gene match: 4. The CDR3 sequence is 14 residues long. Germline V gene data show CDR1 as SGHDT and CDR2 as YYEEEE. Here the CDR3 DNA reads TGTGCCAGCAGCTTGGGACAGGGAAACGAAAAACTGTTTTTT. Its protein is CASSLGQGNEKLFF.

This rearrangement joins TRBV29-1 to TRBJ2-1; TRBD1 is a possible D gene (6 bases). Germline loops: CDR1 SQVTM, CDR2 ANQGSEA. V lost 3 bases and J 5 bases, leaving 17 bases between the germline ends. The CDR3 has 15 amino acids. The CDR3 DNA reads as TGCAGCGTTGACTCCACAGGGCTCCGTCACAATGAGCAGTTCTTC. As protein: CSVDSTGLRHNEQFF.

The CDR3 sequence is CASSVGRGHNEQFF. CDR3 in DNA: TGTGCCAGCAGTGTGGGCAGGGGTCACAATGAGCAGTTCTTC. The chain uses TRBV2 and TRBJ2-1; tentative D call: TRBD1 (6 bases). CDR1 SNHLY and CDR2 FYNNEI come from the germline V gene. The CDR3 is made up of 14 amino acids. V lost 4 bases, J lost 5 bases, and 12 bases lay in between.

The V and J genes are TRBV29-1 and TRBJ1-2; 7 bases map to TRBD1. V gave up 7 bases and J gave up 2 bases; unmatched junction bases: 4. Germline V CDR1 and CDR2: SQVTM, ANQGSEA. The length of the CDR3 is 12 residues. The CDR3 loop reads CSGGGGNYGYTF. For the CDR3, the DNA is TGCAGCGGCGGAGGGGGCAACTATGGCTACACCTTC.

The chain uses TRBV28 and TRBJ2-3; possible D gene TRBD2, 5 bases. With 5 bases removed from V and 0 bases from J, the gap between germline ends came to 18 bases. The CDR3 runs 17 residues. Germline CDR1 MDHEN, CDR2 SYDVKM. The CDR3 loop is CASSLRTGFLSTDTQYF. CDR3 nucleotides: TGTGCCAGCAGTCTCCGGACTGGCTTCTTGAGCACAGATACGCAGTATTTT. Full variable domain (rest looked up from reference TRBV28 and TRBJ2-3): DVKVTQSSRYLVKRTGEKVFLECVQDMDHENMFWYRQDPGLGLRLIYFSYDVKMKEKGDIPEGYSVSREKKERFSLILESASTNQTSMYLCASSLRTGFLSTDTQYFGPGTRLTVL.

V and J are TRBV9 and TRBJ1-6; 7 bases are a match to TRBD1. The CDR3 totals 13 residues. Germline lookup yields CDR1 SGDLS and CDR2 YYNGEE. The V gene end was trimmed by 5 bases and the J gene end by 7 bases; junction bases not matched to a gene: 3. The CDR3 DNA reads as TGTGCCAGCAGTACAGGGGCAAATTCACCCCTCCACTTT. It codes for CASSTGANSPLHF.

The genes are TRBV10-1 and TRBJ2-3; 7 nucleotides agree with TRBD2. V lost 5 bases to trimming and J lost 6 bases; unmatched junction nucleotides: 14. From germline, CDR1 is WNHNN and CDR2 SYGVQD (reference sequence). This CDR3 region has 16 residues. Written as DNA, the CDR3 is TGCGCCAGCAGTCTTTCCGGGGGGACGTCGAGGGATACGCAGTATTTT. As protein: CASSLSGGTSRDTQYF.

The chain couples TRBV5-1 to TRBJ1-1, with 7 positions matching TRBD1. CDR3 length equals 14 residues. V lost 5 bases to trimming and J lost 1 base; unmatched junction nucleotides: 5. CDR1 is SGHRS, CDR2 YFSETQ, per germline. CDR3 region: CASREQGQNTEAFF. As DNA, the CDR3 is TGCGCCAGCAGGGAACAGGGGCAGAACACTGAAGCTTTCTTT.

The CDR3 DNA reads TGTGCCAGCCCTGCAGATACGCAGTATTTT. This gives the protein CASPADTQYF. The V and J genes are TRBV27 and TRBJ2-3; D not certain. CDR3 length: 10 amino acids. V gave up 8 bases and J gave up 4 bases, with 4 bases separating them. CDR1 is MNHEY and CDR2 is SMNVEV in the germline V gene (reference sequence).

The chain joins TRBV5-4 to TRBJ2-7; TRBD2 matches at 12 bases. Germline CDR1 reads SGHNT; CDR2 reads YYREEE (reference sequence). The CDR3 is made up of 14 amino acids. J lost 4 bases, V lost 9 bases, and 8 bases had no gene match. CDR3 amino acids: CATRASGGVYEQYF. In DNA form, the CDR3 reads TGTGCCACCAGGGCTAGCGGGGGGGTTTACGAGCAGTACTTC.

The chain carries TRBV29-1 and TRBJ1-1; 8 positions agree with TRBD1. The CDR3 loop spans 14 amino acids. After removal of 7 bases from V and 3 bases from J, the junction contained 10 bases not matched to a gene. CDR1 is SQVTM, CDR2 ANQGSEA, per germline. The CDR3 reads CSARSTGEYTEAFF. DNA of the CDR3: TGCAGCGCCAGATCGACAGGGGAATACACTGAAGCTTTCTTT.

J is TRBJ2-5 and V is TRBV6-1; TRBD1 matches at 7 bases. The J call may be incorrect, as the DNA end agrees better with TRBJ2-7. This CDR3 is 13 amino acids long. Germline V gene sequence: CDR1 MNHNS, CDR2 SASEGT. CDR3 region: CASSERQGYEQYF. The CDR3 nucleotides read TGTGCCAGCAGTGAAAGACAGGGCTACGAGCAGTACTTC.

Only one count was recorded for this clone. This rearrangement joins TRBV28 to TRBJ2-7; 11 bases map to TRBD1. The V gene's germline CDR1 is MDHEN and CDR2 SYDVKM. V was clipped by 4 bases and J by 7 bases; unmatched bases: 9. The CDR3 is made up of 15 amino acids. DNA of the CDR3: TGTGCCAGCAGTTCTCCGGGACAGGGGGACCGAGAGCAGTACGTC. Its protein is CASSSPGQGDREQYV.

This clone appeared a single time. The CDR3 sequence: CASSWGTDGYTF. The CDR3 DNA sequence: TGTGCCAGCAGCTGGGGGACAGATGGCTACACCTTC. V usage is TRBV5-6 and J usage is TRBJ1-2, with TRBD1 matching over 7 bases. CDR3 length: 12 amino acids. The V segment lost 3 bases and the J segment 6 bases; nucleotides outside the gene matches: 2. Per germline, CDR1 SGHDT and CDR2 YYEEEE.

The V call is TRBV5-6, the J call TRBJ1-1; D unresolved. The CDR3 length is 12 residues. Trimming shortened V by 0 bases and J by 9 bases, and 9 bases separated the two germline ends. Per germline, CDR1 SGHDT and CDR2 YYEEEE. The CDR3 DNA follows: TGTGCCAGCAGCTTGGGGTCAGGAAAAGCTTTCTTT. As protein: CASSLGSGKAFF. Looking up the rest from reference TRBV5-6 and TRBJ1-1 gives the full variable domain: DAGVTQSPTHLIKTRGQQVTLRCSPKSGHDTVSWYQQALGQGPQFIFQYYEEEERQRGNFPDRFSGHQFPNYSSELNVNALLLGDSALYLCASSLGSGKAFFGQGTRLTVV.

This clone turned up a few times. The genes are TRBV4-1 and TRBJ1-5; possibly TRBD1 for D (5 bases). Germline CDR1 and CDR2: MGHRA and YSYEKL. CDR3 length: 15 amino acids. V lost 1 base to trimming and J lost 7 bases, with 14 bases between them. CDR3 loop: CASSQGGDLSQPQHF. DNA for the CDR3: TGCGCCAGCAGCCAAGGGGGGGACTTGTCCCAGCCCCAGCATTTT.